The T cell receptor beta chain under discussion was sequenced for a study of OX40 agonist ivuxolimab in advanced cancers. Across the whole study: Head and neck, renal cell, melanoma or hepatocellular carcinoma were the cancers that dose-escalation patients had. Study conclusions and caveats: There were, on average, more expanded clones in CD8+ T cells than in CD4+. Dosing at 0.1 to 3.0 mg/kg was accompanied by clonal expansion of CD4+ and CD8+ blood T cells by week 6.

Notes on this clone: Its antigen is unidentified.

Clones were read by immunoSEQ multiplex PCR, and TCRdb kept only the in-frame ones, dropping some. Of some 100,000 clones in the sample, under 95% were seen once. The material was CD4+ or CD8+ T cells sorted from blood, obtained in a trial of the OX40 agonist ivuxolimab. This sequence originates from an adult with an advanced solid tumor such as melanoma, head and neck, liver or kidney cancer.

The CDR3 region has the DNA TGTGCCAGCAGCCGAATTGACAGTATGAACACTGAAGCTTTCTTT. The encoded protein is CASSRIDSMNTEAFF. The V gene is TRBV28, the J gene TRBJ1-1; maybe TRBD1 (5 bases). Trimming took 6 bases from V and 0 from J, leaving 14 bases between them. Germline CDR1 MDHEN, CDR2 SYDVKM. This CDR3 has 15 amino acids.